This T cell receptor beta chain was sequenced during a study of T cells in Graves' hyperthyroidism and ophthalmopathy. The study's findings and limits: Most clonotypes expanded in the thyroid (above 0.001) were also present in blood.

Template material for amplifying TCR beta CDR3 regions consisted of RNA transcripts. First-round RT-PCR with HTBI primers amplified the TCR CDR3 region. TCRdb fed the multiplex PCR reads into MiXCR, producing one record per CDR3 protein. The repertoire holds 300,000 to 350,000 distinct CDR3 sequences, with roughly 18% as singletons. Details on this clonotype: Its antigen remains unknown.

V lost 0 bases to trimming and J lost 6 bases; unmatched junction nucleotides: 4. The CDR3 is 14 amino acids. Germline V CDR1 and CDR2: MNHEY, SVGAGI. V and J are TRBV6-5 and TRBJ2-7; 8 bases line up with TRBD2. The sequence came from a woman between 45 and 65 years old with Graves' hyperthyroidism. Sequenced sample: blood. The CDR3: CASSYSRLAGEQYF. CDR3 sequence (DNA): TGTGCCAGCAGTTACTCGCGGCTAGCGGGCGAGCAGTACTTC.